This T cell receptor beta chain was identified in a study of T-cell reconstitution after alpha-beta-depleted transplantation in children. This clonotype was seen only a few times. Preparation of the TCRbeta library involved a method that used unique molecular identifiers. MiXCR was run by TCRdb on the PCR reads, yielding one entry per CDR3 protein. Of around 380,000 distinct CDR3 sequences in the sample, roughly 10% were seen once. Trimming at V came to 6 bases and at J to 5 bases, leaving 7 bases not matched to a gene. The CDR3 totals 13 residues. Germline V CDR1 and CDR2: DFQATT, SNEGSKA (reference sequence).

The chain is built from TRBV20-1 and TRBJ2-5; the match to TRBD2 covers 9 bases. The sequence came from a human donor who donated a stem cell graft to a child with acute myeloid leukemia. The sample was PBMCs from the stem cell graft donor, taken from the stem cell graft. CDR3 bases: TGCAGTGCAACGGGGACTAGCTTGGAGACCCAGTACTTC. Translated, it gives CSATGTSLETQYF.